These 28 T cell receptor beta chains were all obtained from the same sample, sequenced in a study of PD-1 blockade in classical Hodgkin lymphoma. Data came from immunoSEQ multiplex PCR; TCRdb stores just in-frame clones and leaves some out. Found here are tens of thousands of clones, roughly 82% of them singletons; the top ten hold 32%. All trial patients relapsed after autologous stem cell transplantation. Material: peripheral blood mononuclear cells (PBMCs), obtained at baseline. These receptors were obtained from a human donor with classical Hodgkin lymphoma.

The J gene is TRBJ2-1, the V gene TRBV14; no definite D call. Trimming left V 4 bases short and J 6 bases short, with 16 bases between. Germline V gene data show CDR1 as SGHDN and CDR2 as FVKESK. The CDR3 is 15 amino acids. Here the CDR3 DNA reads TGTGCCAGCAGCCCCCGTGGTGGGGTTAGCAATGAGCAGTTCTTC. Translation gives CASSPRGGVSNEQFF.

The rearrangement joins TRBV10-2 to TRBJ1-1; the D gene is possibly TRBD1 (6 bases). With 4 bases removed from V and 1 base from J, the gap between germline ends came to 7 bases. The CDR3 consists of 13 residues. The germline V gene has CDR1 WSHSY and CDR2 SAAADI. The CDR3 here is CASSGQANTEAFF. The CDR3 DNA sequence: TGCGCCAGCAGTGGACAGGCGAACACTGAAGCTTTCTTT.

The chain combines TRBV6-6 with TRBJ2-3; D is undetermined. V was pared by 6 bases and J by 2 bases, with 6 bases between. The germline V gene has CDR1 MNHNY and CDR2 SVGAGI (reference sequence). The CDR3 loop spans 12 amino acids. CDR3 loop: CASRDNTDTQYF. As DNA, the CDR3 is TGTGCCAGCAGAGACAACACAGATACGCAGTATTTT.

This clone was seen once. The chain joins TRBV2 to TRBJ2-3; 7 bases map to TRBD1. The ends lost 4 bases at V and 5 bases at J; junction bases unmatched: 6. This CDR3 has 14 residues. Per the germline V gene, CDR1 is SNHLY and CDR2 is FYNNEI. The CDR3 DNA follows: TGTGCCAGCAGTGGGCAGGGGGAAGGAGATACGCAGTATTTT. This encodes CASSGQGEGDTQYF.

The chain has TRBV19 and TRBJ1-2; D perhaps matches TRBD1 (6 bases). In germline, CDR1 is LNHDA, CDR2 SQIVND (reference sequence). This CDR3 region has 15 residues. The V and J ends lost 8 bases and 4 bases respectively, with 20 bases between them. For the CDR3, the DNA is TGTGCCAGTCGGAGACAGGTAACCGAAAGCTATGGCTACACCTTC. This codes for CASRRQVTESYGYTF. The whole variable domain, filled in from reference TRBV19 and TRBJ1-2, reads DGGITQSPKYLFRKEGQNVTLSCEQNLNHDAMYWYRQDPGQGLRLIYYSQIVNDFQKGDIAEGYSVSREKKESFPLTVTSAQKNPTAFYLCASRRQVTESYGYTFGSGTRLTVV.

The V gene is TRBV6-5, the J gene TRBJ1-2; D is unclear. V was clipped by 2 bases and J by 4 bases, with 11 bases between them. Germline V gene lookup returns CDR1 MNHEY and CDR2 SVGAGI. The CDR3 runs to 14 residues. The CDR3 reads CASSYLTMGYGYTF. Here the CDR3 DNA reads TGTGCCAGCAGTTACCTAACCATGGGCTATGGCTACACCTTC.

This chain joins TRBV6-5 and TRBJ2-2; 9 positions match TRBD2. The germline V gene has CDR1 MNHEY and CDR2 SVGAGI. This CDR3 comprises 15 residues. Trimming took 5 bases from V and 4 from J; bases not matched to a gene: 5. As DNA, the CDR3 is TGTGCCAGCAGTCTGGGACTAGCCGGCACCGGGGAGCTGTTTTTT. It is translated as CASSLGLAGTGELFF.

This clone was picked up one time. The chain carries TRBV7-9 and TRBJ1-1; 9 nucleotides match TRBD1. CDR1 SEHNR and CDR2 FQNEAQ come from the germline V gene (reference sequence). This CDR3 spans 14 amino acids. J was trimmed by 3 bases and V by 1 base; bases with no gene match: 0. The CDR3 coding sequence is TGTGCCAGCAGCTTAGGACAGGGGGACACTGAAGCTTTCTTT. Translation: CASSLGQGDTEAFF.

The CDR3 is CASSLQTGSADTQYF. Here the CDR3 DNA reads TGTGCCAGCAGCCTGCAGACAGGGAGCGCAGATACGCAGTATTTT. V and J are TRBV5-6 and TRBJ2-3; 7 nucleotides match TRBD1. This CDR3 contains 15 residues. Germline V CDR1 and CDR2: SGHDT, YYEEEE. V was clipped by 4 bases and J by 4 bases; unmatched bases: 9.

V gene TRBV2 combines with J gene TRBJ1-2, with D possibly matching TRBD1 (6 bases). The CDR3 covers 12 residues. Germline CDR1 and CDR2: SNHLY and FYNNEI. The V end was cut by 6 bases, the J end by 4 bases, with 9 bases between. In DNA form, the CDR3 reads TGTGCCAGCAGAAGACAGGTCTATGGCTACACCTTC. As protein: CASRRQVYGYTF.

This clone is categorized as medium-sized. The chain employs TRBV10-3 and TRBJ2-1, with 11 bases fitting TRBD1. V was clipped by 5 bases and J by 6 bases; unmatched bases: 3. This CDR3 contains 14 residues. Germline V CDR1 and CDR2: ENHRY, SYGVKD. The CDR3 loop reads CAISTGTGGNEQFF. In DNA, the CDR3 is TGTGCCATCAGTACCGGGACAGGGGGCAATGAGCAGTTCTTC.

The genes are TRBV5-1 and TRBJ1-6; TRBD1 matches at 7 bases. V gave up 2 bases and J gave up 7 bases; unmatched junction bases: 9. CDR1 is SGHRS, CDR2 YFSETQ, per germline. The CDR3 is 16 residues long. The CDR3 sequence: CASSFRQGGTNSPLHF. The CDR3 DNA reads as TGCGCCAGCAGCTTTAGGCAGGGGGGGACAAATTCACCCCTCCACTTT.

This chain connects TRBV6-5 to TRBJ1-3; D unclear. Trimming pared 5 bases from V and 4 bases from J, leaving 6 bases between. This CDR3 region has 12 residues. Germline V gives CDR1 MNHEY, CDR2 SVGAGI. This CDR3 is CASSNYGNTIYF. In DNA, the CDR3 is TGTGCCAGCAGTAACTACGGAAACACCATATATTTT.

This chain links TRBV29-1 with TRBJ1-2; a weak D match, TRBD1 (5 bases). Germline V lookup: CDR1 SQVTM, CDR2 ANQGSEA. V was shortened by 4 bases and J by 4 bases, with 19 bases between the two germline ends. The CDR3 totals 15 residues. CDR3 residues: CSVAPGHLPGYGYTF. The CDR3 DNA sequence: TGCAGCGTTGCGCCCGGACACCTACCGGGCTATGGCTACACCTTC.

This clone was counted between two and nine times. The rearrangement uses TRBV9 and TRBJ1-1, with D perhaps TRBD1 (5 bases). Germline V gene sequence: CDR1 SGDLS, CDR2 YYNGEE. The CDR3 length is 16 residues. Trimming took off 4 bases at V and 1 base at J, with 17 bases between the two ends. The CDR3: CASSTGVEGRNTEAFF. DNA for the CDR3: TGTGCCAGCAGCACCGGGGTAGAGGGGAGGAACACTGAAGCTTTCTTT.

Only one count was recorded for this clone. This chain connects TRBV11-3 to TRBJ2-7; 9 bases line up with TRBD1. V was clipped by 5 bases and J by 0 bases; unmatched bases: 8. The CDR3 extends over 16 amino acids. CDR1 and CDR2 (germline): SGHNT, YENEEA. The CDR3 bases are TGTGCCAGCAGCCGGACAGGGGACTTGAGCTCCTACGAGCAGTACTTC. This sequence encodes CASSRTGDLSSYEQYF. The variable domain in full, completed from reference TRBV11-3 and TRBJ2-7, reads EAGVVQSPRYKIIEKKQPVAFWCNPISGHNTLYWYLQNLGQGPELLIRYENEEAVDDSQLPKDRFSAERLKGVDSTLKIQPAELGDSAVYLCASSRTGDLSSYEQYFGPGTRLTVT.

This clone was detected once. This chain joins TRBV14 and TRBJ1-1; 7 bases are a match to TRBD1. The CDR3 extends over 16 amino acids. The germline V gene encodes CDR1 SGHDN and CDR2 FVKESK. After removal of 2 bases from V and 3 bases from J, the junction contained 9 bases not matched to a gene. CDR3: CASSQYSGRGYTEAFF. The DNA of the CDR3 is TGTGCCAGCAGCCAATATTCTGGCAGGGGGTACACTGAAGCTTTCTTT.

The chain joins TRBV9 to TRBJ2-2, with TRBD2 identical over 10 bases. Germline values: CDR1 SGDLS, CDR2 YYNGEE. CDR3 length equals 15 residues. Losses at the gene ends were 1 base for V and 5 bases for J; bases not matched to a gene: 2. CDR3 residues: CASSVIAGGTGELFF. The CDR3 DNA reads as TGTGCCAGCAGCGTAATAGCGGGGGGAACCGGGGAGCTGTTTTTT.

This chain joins TRBV5-1 and TRBJ2-7; perhaps TRBD1 as D (6 bases). Germline values: CDR1 SGHRS, CDR2 YFSETQ. The CDR3 contains 12 residues. Trimming took off 3 bases at V and 6 bases at J, with 10 bases between the two ends. The CDR3 protein is CASSWQGPEQYF. CDR3 DNA: TGCGCCAGCAGCTGGCAGGGGCCCGAGCAGTACTTC.

The gene calls are TRBV19 and TRBJ1-2; 9 bases agree with TRBD1. Trimming removed 5 bases from V and 7 bases from J; junction bases left unmatched: 5. CDR3 length: 13 amino acids. In germline, CDR1 is LNHDA, CDR2 SQIVND (reference sequence). CDR3 nucleotides: TGTGCCAGTAGTTCCACAGGGGGCGGTGGCTACACCTTC. Translation gives CASSSTGGGGYTF. Complete variable domain (other parts from reference TRBV19 and TRBJ1-2): DGGITQSPKYLFRKEGQNVTLSCEQNLNHDAMYWYRQDPGQGLRLIYYSQIVNDFQKGDIAEGYSVSREKKESFPLTVTSAQKNPTAFYLCASSSTGGGGYTFGSGTRLTVV.

The CDR3 protein is CASSGTSWVGHNEQFF. In DNA, the CDR3 is TGTGCCTCTTCGGGGACGAGCTGGGTGGGACACAATGAGCAGTTCTTC. V usage is TRBV7-8 and J usage is TRBJ2-1; D tentatively fits TRBD1 or TRBD2 (5 bases each). With 11 bases removed from V and 5 bases from J, the gap between germline ends came to 25 bases. CDR1 is SGHVS, CDR2 FQNEAQ, per germline. The CDR3 contains 16 residues.

This chain links TRBV6-5 with TRBJ1-2; maybe TRBD1 (6 bases). CDR1 and CDR2 from the germline V gene are MNHEY and SVGAGI. The V end was cut by 4 bases, the J end by 4 bases, with 16 bases between. The CDR3 is 15 amino acids. The CDR3 sequence: CASSSTTGGSYGYTF. The DNA of the CDR3 is TGTGCCAGCAGTTCGACGACAGGTGGATCCTATGGCTACACCTTC.

This clone was found once. V usage is TRBV28 and J usage is TRBJ1-1, with D uncertain. V was shortened by 2 bases and J by 11 bases, with 12 bases between the two germline ends. From germline, CDR1 is MDHEN and CDR2 SYDVKM. CDR3 length: 12 amino acids. The CDR3 DNA reads as TGTGCCAGCAGTTTAAATGAGGGAGGCGCTTTCTTT. As protein: CASSLNEGGAFF.

The rearrangement joins TRBV18 to TRBJ1-6; D uncertain. Trimming took off 0 bases at V and 7 bases at J, with 7 bases between the two ends. Germline assignment: CDR1 KGHSH and CDR2 LQKENI. The CDR3 runs to 14 residues. The CDR3 DNA reads TGTGCCAGCTCACCACCCAGAACCAATTCACCCCTCCACTTT. Its translation: CASSPPRTNSPLHF. The whole variable domain, filled in from reference TRBV18 and TRBJ1-6, reads NAGVMQNPRHLVRRRGQEARLRCSPMKGHSHVYWYRQLPEEGLKFMVYLQKENIIDESGMPKERFSAEFPKEGPSILRIQQVVRGDSAAYFCASSPPRTNSPLHFGNGTRLTVT.

This sequence joins TRBV7-2 and TRBJ1-4, with a tentative D call TRBD1 (6 bases). CDR3 size: 15 residues. Germline lookup yields CDR1 SGHTA and CDR2 FQGNSA. Trimming pared 6 bases from V and 8 bases from J, leaving 19 bases between. This CDR3 is CASRRGGAIGEKLFF. The CDR3 coding sequence is TGTGCCAGCAGACGAGGGGGGGCCATTGGAGAAAAACTGTTTTTT.

This clone was seen a handful of times. The gene calls are TRBV7-8 and TRBJ1-1; maybe TRBD1 (6 bases). The CDR3 loop spans 16 amino acids. V was shortened by 1 base and J by 0 bases, with 12 bases between the two germline ends. The germline CDR1 and CDR2 sequences are SGHVS and FQNEAQ. The CDR3 DNA is TGTGCCAGCAGCTTAGGTGGGGGGCGGTTGAACACTGAAGCTTTCTTT. Translating gives CASSLGGGRLNTEAFF.

This rearrangement joins TRBV19 to TRBJ2-5; TRBD1 might be the D (6 bases). The CDR3 sequence is 13 residues long. V was cut by 5 bases and J by 4 bases, with 11 bases left in between. Germline V gives CDR1 LNHDA, CDR2 SQIVND (reference sequence). The CDR3 reads CASSLGTRETQYF. Here the CDR3 DNA reads TGTGCCAGTAGTCTGGGGACAAGAGAGACCCAGTACTTC.

This chain links TRBV4-3 with TRBJ2-1; TRBD1 or TRBD2 may be the D gene (6 bases each). This CDR3 has 15 residues. V shed 0 bases and J shed 1 base, with 7 bases lying between them. The germline V gene has CDR1 LGHNA and CDR2 YSLEER. The CDR3 nucleotides are TGCGCCAGCAGCCAAGAAGGGGGGTCCTACAATGAGCAGTTCTTC. This codes for CASSQEGGSYNEQFF.